Listed here are 21 T cell receptor beta chains from one sample, sequenced in a study of T cell clonotyping in hematopoietic cell transplantation. Time point defined: recipient sample about 28 days before transplant, after cytoreduction. Using immunoSEQ multiplex PCR, the repertoire was profiled, and TCRdb retains in-frame clones only, with some absent. The top ten hold 1.5% to 2% of the sample, which has about 36,000 clones, 85% to 95% seen once. This sample comprised peripheral blood mononuclear cells, obtained before stem cell transplant. All receptors derive from a man between 40 and 49 years old with chronic myeloid leukemia. Some clones in this sample may be carry-over from other donors' samples.

The chain uses TRBV6-6 and TRBJ1-5; D remains ambiguous. Trimming took off 6 bases at V and 7 bases at J, with 19 bases between the two ends. Germline V CDR1 and CDR2: MNHNY, SVGAGI (reference sequence). The CDR3 is 15 amino acids. The CDR3 DNA is TGTGCCAGCAGCCCTACTGAGGCCTTTAGGCAGCCCCAGCATTTT. Encoded protein: CASSPTEAFRQPQHF.

The rearrangement uses TRBV28 and TRBJ1-5; no definite D call. Germline V gene lookup returns CDR1 MDHEN and CDR2 SYDVKM. The CDR3 covers 15 residues. V lost 6 bases to trimming and J lost 4 bases, with 16 bases between them. The CDR3 spells CASSSGRGGNQPQHF. As DNA, the CDR3 is TGTGCCAGCAGCTCCGGACGGGGAGGGAATCAGCCCCAGCATTTT.

This sequence joins TRBV9 and TRBJ1-6; no firm D call. Germline assignment: CDR1 SGDLS and CDR2 YYNGEE. Trimming removed 0 bases from V and 10 bases from J, with 14 bases in between. CDR3 length equals 15 residues. The CDR3 coding sequence is TGTGCCAGCAGCGTAGGCCCCCGGGGTGAGTCACCCCTCCACTTT. Encoded protein: CASSVGPRGESPLHF.

J is TRBJ2-2 and V is TRBV7-3; 16 nucleotides match TRBD2. V gave up 3 bases and J gave up 6 bases; unmatched junction bases: 4. CDR1 and CDR2 (germline): SGHTA, FQGTGA. The CDR3 extends over 17 amino acids. CDR3 bases: TGTGCCAGCAGCTTGGGGACTAGCGGGGGGGCATCCGGGGAGCTGTTTTTT. Its translation is CASSLGTSGGASGELFF.

The sample holds a few counts of this clone. The genes are TRBV14 and TRBJ2-1, with 7 bases lining up with TRBD2. The CDR3 length is 18 residues. The V segment lost 0 bases and the J segment 0 bases; nucleotides outside the gene matches: 8. CDR1 and CDR2 (germline): SGHDN, FVKESK. The chain's CDR3 is CASSQDRPAGSSYNEQFF. The CDR3 bases are TGTGCCAGCAGCCAAGATCGTCCAGCGGGGAGCTCCTACAATGAGCAGTTCTTC.

The chain carries TRBV7-2 and TRBJ1-5; tentatively, D is TRBD1 (6 bases). CDR1 and CDR2 (germline): SGHTA, FQGNSA. CDR3 length: 13 amino acids. V was trimmed by 2 bases and J by 4 bases, leaving 6 bases between them. CDR3: CASSLRGNQPQHF. CDR3 coding DNA: TGTGCCAGCAGCTTAAGGGGGAATCAGCCCCAGCATTTT.

This clone was counted once. The chain combines TRBV5-5 with TRBJ1-2; a weak D match, TRBD1 (6 bases). The germline V gene has CDR1 SGHKS and CDR2 YYEKEE (reference sequence). V gave up 4 bases and J gave up 8 bases, with 15 bases separating them. The CDR3 has 13 residues. The CDR3 spells CASSAWGAGGYTF. As DNA, the CDR3 is TGTGCCAGCAGCGCATGGGGGGCTGGGGGCTACACCTTC.

The V gene is TRBV14, the J gene TRBJ1-2; D remains unclear. This CDR3 is built from 13 residues. Germline V gene lookup returns CDR1 SGHDN and CDR2 FVKESK. V gave up 4 bases and J gave up 6 bases, with 12 bases separating them. The CDR3 loop is CASSRQKRDGYTF. The CDR3, as DNA: TGTGCCAGCAGCCGCCAAAAGAGGGATGGCTACACCTTC.

The chain uses TRBV9 and TRBJ2-1; tentatively, D is TRBD1 (8 bases). V shed 4 bases and J shed 1 base, with 27 bases lying between them. From germline, CDR1 is SGDLS and CDR2 YYNGEE. The CDR3 covers 20 residues. DNA for the CDR3: TGTGCCAGCAGCCCCCAAGGCAGGGGGCTAGCGGAGTCGTCCTACAATGAGCAGTTCTTC. It encodes CASSPQGRGLAESSYNEQFF.

The V gene is TRBV6-5, the J gene TRBJ2-3; weak D call: TRBD1 (5 bases). V gave up 5 bases and J gave up 2 bases, with 14 bases separating them. The germline gives CDR1 MNHEY, CDR2 SVGAGI. The CDR3 has 15 amino acids. The DNA of the CDR3 is TGTGCCAGCAGTCCGAAGGGGTGGCCCACAGATACGCAGTATTTT. It yields the protein CASSPKGWPTDTQYF.

V is TRBV7-8 and J is TRBJ2-2; no definite D call. V dropped 4 bases and J dropped 3 bases, with 15 bases sitting between them. The germline CDR1 and CDR2 sequences are SGHVS and FQNEAQ. This CDR3 region has 16 residues. CDR3 loop: CASSYSGFVDTGELFF. CDR3 in DNA: TGTGCCAGCAGCTACTCCGGGTTCGTGGACACCGGGGAGCTGTTTTTT.

This sequence joins TRBV29-1 and TRBJ2-5; D is perhaps TRBD2 (6 bases). Germline CDR1 and CDR2: SQVTM and ANQGSEA. CDR3 length: 14 residues. The V end lost 4 bases, the J end lost 2 bases, and 14 bases lay between the germline ends. The CDR3 DNA is TGCAGCGTTGTCCCCGGGGGAAGGCAAGAGACCCAGTACTTC. Amino acids: CSVVPGGRQETQYF.

This rearrangement joins TRBV11-2 to TRBJ2-1; D perhaps matches TRBD2 (6 bases). V lost 0 bases to trimming and J lost 15 bases, with 24 bases between them. Germline V gene sequence: CDR1 SGHAT, CDR2 FQNNGV. This CDR3 contains 16 residues. CDR3 bases: TGTGCCAGCAGCTTAGATCCAGTTGCGGGACTCCAAGGACGGTTCTTC. Translation gives CASSLDPVAGLQGRFF.

This chain connects TRBV6-1 to TRBJ2-3, with 7 positions matching TRBD2. The trim removed 4 bases at V and 0 bases at J, leaving 7 bases unmatched. CDR3 size: 16 residues. Germline values: CDR1 MNHNS, CDR2 SASEGT. In DNA, the CDR3 is TGTGCCAGCAGTGGCCTAGTGGGGGGGAGCACAGATACGCAGTATTTT. Residues: CASSGLVGGSTDTQYF.

CDR3 bases: TGTGCCAGCACCTCCGGGACAGGCACAGATACGCAGTATTTT. Protein sequence: CASTSGTGTDTQYF. The chain has TRBV28 and TRBJ2-3; 7 bases align to TRBD1. The germline V gene encodes CDR1 MDHEN and CDR2 SYDVKM. The CDR3 consists of 14 residues. V was clipped by 7 bases and J by 1 base; unmatched bases: 5.

V gene TRBV9 combines with J gene TRBJ2-4; 7 positions agree with TRBD2. Trimming at V came to 4 bases and at J to 5 bases, leaving 12 bases not matched to a gene. CDR3 length: 16 amino acids. Germline V CDR1 and CDR2: SGDLS, YYNGEE. CDR3 nucleotide sequence: TGTGCCAGCAGCCCCGCCGCCGGACTAGGGGAAAACATTCAGTACTTC. This translates into CASSPAAGLGENIQYF.

Written as DNA, the CDR3 is TGCGCCAGCAGCTTGTATGAGGGTAGGGGAAATGAGCAGTTCTTC. Its protein is CASSLYEGRGNEQFF. The V gene is TRBV5-1, the J gene TRBJ2-1; D may correspond to TRBD1 or TRBD2 (5 bases each). The CDR3 extends over 15 amino acids. V was shortened by 1 base and J by 7 bases, with 15 bases between the two germline ends. CDR1 SGHRS and CDR2 YFSETQ come from the germline V gene.

The genes are TRBV4-2 and TRBJ2-5; either TRBD1 or TRBD2 may supply D (5 bases each). The CDR3 loop spans 13 amino acids. Germline V gene data show CDR1 as LGHNA and CDR2 as YNFKEQ. V was cut by 4 bases and J by 4 bases, with 10 bases left in between. CDR3 bases: TGTGCCAGCAGCCGAACTAGGGGAGAGACCCAGTACTTC. It encodes CASSRTRGETQYF.

The rearrangement joins TRBV19 to TRBJ1-6, with 7 bases lining up with TRBD1. Trimming cost V 0 bases and J 6 bases; bases outside gene matches: 14. Germline V gene data show CDR1 as LNHDA and CDR2 as SQIVND (reference sequence). This CDR3 comprises 19 residues. CDR3 residues: CASSIDWTGRIGANSPLHF. Here the CDR3 DNA reads TGTGCCAGTAGTATAGATTGGACAGGTAGAATTGGGGCTAATTCACCCCTCCACTTT.

The rearrangement joins TRBV5-6 to TRBJ1-1, with D possibly matching TRBD1 (6 bases). Germline assignment: CDR1 SGHDT and CDR2 YYEEEE. With 0 bases removed from V and 8 bases from J, the gap between germline ends came to 17 bases. The CDR3 consists of 15 residues. Written as DNA, the CDR3 is TGTGCCAGCAGCTTGGCCGGGGCCGGGGGCATGGAAGCTTTCTTT. Its protein product is CASSLAGAGGMEAFF.

This clone is a singleton in its sample. The chain has TRBV4-2 and TRBJ1-2; D call uncertain. Trimming took off 2 bases at V and 6 bases at J, with 16 bases between the two ends. This CDR3 is 15 amino acids long. The germline gives CDR1 LGHNA, CDR2 YNFKEQ. Written as DNA, the CDR3 is TGTGCCAGCAGCCAACGGGGAGGCGCCGTAGATGGCTACACCTTC. It codes for CASSQRGGAVDGYTF.